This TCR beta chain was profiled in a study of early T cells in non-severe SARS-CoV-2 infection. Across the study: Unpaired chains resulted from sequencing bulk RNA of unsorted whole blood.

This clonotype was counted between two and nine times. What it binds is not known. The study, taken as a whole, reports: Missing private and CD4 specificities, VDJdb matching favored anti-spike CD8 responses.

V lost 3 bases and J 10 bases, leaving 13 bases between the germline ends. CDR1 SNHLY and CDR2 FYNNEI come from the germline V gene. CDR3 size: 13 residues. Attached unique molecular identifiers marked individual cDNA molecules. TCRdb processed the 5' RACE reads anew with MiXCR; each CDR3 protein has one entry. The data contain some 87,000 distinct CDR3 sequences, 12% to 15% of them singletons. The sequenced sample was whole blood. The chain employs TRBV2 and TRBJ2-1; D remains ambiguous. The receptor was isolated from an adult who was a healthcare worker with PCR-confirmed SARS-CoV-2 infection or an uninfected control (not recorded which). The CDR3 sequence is CASSEQETVEQFF. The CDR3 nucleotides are TGTGCCAGCAGTGAGCAGGAGACGGTGGAGCAGTTCTTC.